The 21 T cell receptor beta chains below come from one sample, sequenced in a study of long-term antiretroviral therapy in people with HIV. The immunoSEQ assay was v3.0, run at survey level. Assay used: immunoSEQ multiplex PCR; TCRdb lists only in-frame clones, some missing. The sample lists approximately 35,000 clones, around 94% occurring once. This sample comprised unsorted PBMCs, obtained 4.1 years after starting antiretroviral therapy. Source of these receptors: a woman aged 45 to 65 with HIV.

The CDR3 coding sequence is TGTGCCAGCAAGGACCCATCGGATACGCAGTATTTT. This encodes CASKDPSDTQYF. The chain uses TRBV6-6 and TRBJ2-3; D call uncertain. Deletions cut 7 bases from V and 6 bases from J, with 11 bases between. Germline V lookup: CDR1 MNHNY, CDR2 SVGAGI (reference sequence). The CDR3 loop spans 12 amino acids.

This clone was seen just once. This sequence joins TRBV7-2 and TRBJ1-2; TRBD1 agrees at 7 bases. Looked up from germline, CDR1 is SGHTA and CDR2 is FQGNSA. There are 15 residues in the CDR3. J gave up 2 bases and V 4 bases, and 7 bases lay outside the gene matches. This chain's CDR3 is CASSSPGGGNYGYTF. The CDR3 DNA sequence: TGTGCCAGCAGCTCCCCAGGGGGAGGGAACTATGGCTACACCTTC.

This clone was observed a single time. The chain links TRBV5-4 to TRBJ2-3, with TRBD2 matching over 9 bases. Trimming at V came to 2 bases and at J to 2 bases, leaving 6 bases not matched to a gene. The germline V gene has CDR1 SGHNT and CDR2 YYREEE (reference sequence). This CDR3 region has 16 residues. The CDR3 sequence: CASSLATSGITDTQYF. The CDR3, as DNA: TGTGCCAGCAGCTTAGCGACTAGCGGTATCACAGATACGCAGTATTTT.

This clone appeared a few times. V usage is TRBV21-1 and J usage is TRBJ1-5. TRBV21-1 is tagged as a pseudogene. The CDR3 contains 17 residues. CDR3: CASSKGWTPGGNQPQHF. CDR3 nucleotide sequence: TGTGCCAGCAGCAAAGGTTGGACACCGGGAGGCAATCAGCCCCAGCATTTT.

V is TRBV6-1 and J is TRBJ2-7; the D is unclear. Germline CDR1 MNHNS, CDR2 SASEGT. The ends were cut back, 4 bases at V and 4 bases at J, with 17 bases in the middle. CDR3 size: 15 residues. In DNA form, the CDR3 reads TGTGCCAGCAGTGGGTCATGGGGTTTCGGGTACGAGCAGTACTTC. It yields the protein CASSGSWGFGYEQYF.

V usage is TRBV4-3 and J usage is TRBJ2-6, with D perhaps matching TRBD1 or TRBD2 (6 bases each). Per germline, CDR1 LGHNA and CDR2 YSLEER. The CDR3 contains 19 residues. V was pared by 0 bases and J by 0 bases, with 15 bases between. CDR3 residues: CASSQDRLPGASGANVLTF. CDR3 coding DNA: TGCGCCAGCAGCCAAGATCGATTACCGGGGGCCTCTGGGGCCAACGTCCTGACTTTC.

V usage is TRBV18 and J usage is TRBJ2-1, with D perhaps matching TRBD1 (6 bases). Trimming removed 4 bases at V and 9 bases at J, with 19 bases between. CDR3 length equals 15 residues. CDR1 and CDR2 (germline): KGHSH, LQKENI. The CDR3 reads CASSRGQQSPGEQFF. The CDR3 DNA is TGTGCCAGCTCACGAGGACAGCAGAGCCCCGGTGAGCAGTTCTTC.

The chain uses TRBV5-6 and TRBJ2-7, with unresolved D. The CDR3 contains 12 residues. Trimming removed 3 bases from V and 2 bases from J, with 6 bases in between. Germline V gives CDR1 SGHDT, CDR2 YYEEEE. DNA of the CDR3: TGTGCCAGCAGCTCCCTAGCCTACGAGCAGTACTTC. It translates to CASSSLAYEQYF.

The chain employs TRBV7-9 and TRBJ2-1; D possibly corresponds to TRBD2 (5 bases). Germline CDR1 reads SEHNR; CDR2 reads FQNEAQ (reference sequence). Trimming shortened V by 4 bases and J by 0 bases, and 7 bases separated the two germline ends. The CDR3 loop spans 14 amino acids. The CDR3 bases are TGTGCCAGCAGCTATGACTACTCCTACAATGAGCAGTTCTTC. It is translated as CASSYDYSYNEQFF.

The chain links TRBV6-6 to TRBJ1-4, with 9 nucleotides matching TRBD1. The ends lost 4 bases at V and 6 bases at J; junction bases unmatched: 6. The CDR3 has 15 amino acids. Germline-derived CDR1 and CDR2 are MNHNY and SVGAGI (reference sequence). The CDR3 spells CASSSTGGLDEKLFF. In DNA, the CDR3 is TGTGCCAGCAGTTCCACAGGGGGCCTTGATGAAAAACTGTTTTTT.

This sequence joins TRBV2 and TRBJ1-3, with D uncertain. The V and J ends lost 8 bases and 1 base respectively, with 12 bases between them. CDR1 SNHLY and CDR2 FYNNEI come from the germline V gene. The CDR3 covers 14 residues. Here the CDR3 reads CASLRRGSGNTIYF. Here the CDR3 DNA reads TGTGCCAGCCTGCGGCGGGGATCTGGAAACACCATATATTTT.

The genes are TRBV6-5 and TRBJ1-2; the D gene is possibly TRBD1 (6 bases). The CDR3 has 15 amino acids. The ends were cut back, 8 bases at V and 4 bases at J, with 20 bases in the middle. CDR1 is MNHEY and CDR2 is SVGAGI in the germline V gene. The CDR3 coding sequence is TGTGCCAGCCGTGCTATCGGGGGCGGCCTCTATGGCTACACCTTC. Protein: CASRAIGGGLYGYTF.

The chain employs TRBV5-1 and TRBJ1-2, with TRBD1 as a possible D gene (5 bases). V dropped 5 bases and J dropped 4 bases, with 18 bases sitting between them. CDR1 SGHRS and CDR2 YFSETQ come from the germline V gene. CDR3 length equals 15 residues. CDR3 nucleotide sequence: TGCGCCAGCAGTTTCGACAGCATCGGTCCCTATGGCTACACCTTC. Protein sequence: CASSFDSIGPYGYTF.

The chain is built from TRBV5-1 and TRBJ1-1; D possibly corresponds to TRBD1 (6 bases). The V end lost 0 bases, the J end lost 4 bases, and 10 bases lay between the germline ends. Germline CDR1 and CDR2: SGHRS and YFSETQ. The CDR3 covers 14 residues. The CDR3 DNA sequence: TGCGCCAGCAGCTTGGGGGGGCAGCGCACTGAAGCTTTCTTT. Amino acids: CASSLGGQRTEAFF.

This clone was detected once. The chain employs TRBV6-5 and TRBJ2-1, with D uncertain. The CDR3 covers 12 residues. The germline V gene encodes CDR1 MNHEY and CDR2 SVGAGI. Trimming pared 4 bases from V and 9 bases from J, leaving 10 bases between. The CDR3 coding sequence is TGTGCCAGCAGTTCGACTCGAGGTGAGCAGTTCTTC. Translated, it gives CASSSTRGEQFF.

CDR3 sequence (DNA): TGTGCCTCGAGGGGATCGAAAGCTTTCTTT. Translated, it gives CASRGSKAFF. The chain links TRBV30 to TRBJ1-1, with TRBD1 as a possible D gene (5 bases). Per germline, CDR1 GTSNPN and CDR2 SVGIG (reference sequence). The CDR3 loop spans 10 amino acids. Trimming pared 7 bases from V and 9 bases from J, leaving 12 bases between.

This chain connects TRBV7-2 to TRBJ1-5, with 8 bases that match TRBD1. This CDR3 region has 15 residues. Germline V gives CDR1 SGHTA, CDR2 FQGNSA. Germline trimming cut 0 bases from V and 4 bases from J; bases unmatched to any gene: 2. CDR3 residues: CASSLAGTGNQPQHF. CDR3 coding DNA: TGTGCCAGCAGCTTAGCCGGGACAGGAAATCAGCCCCAGCATTTT.

V is TRBV29-1 and J is TRBJ2-7, with no clear D. Germline V lookup: CDR1 SQVTM, CDR2 ANQGSEA. V lost 2 bases to trimming and J lost 0 bases, with 2 bases between them. This CDR3 is built from 11 residues. CDR3 residues: CSVEFSYEQYF. Written as DNA, the CDR3 is TGCAGCGTTGAATTCTCCTACGAGCAGTACTTC.

This chain links TRBV29-1 with TRBJ1-1; no firm D call. CDR3 length: 12 amino acids. V gave up 7 bases and J gave up 1 base, with 10 bases separating them. Germline V gives CDR1 SQVTM, CDR2 ANQGSEA. The CDR3 is CSGRKGNTEAFF. Written as DNA, the CDR3 is TGCAGCGGGCGAAAGGGGAACACTGAAGCTTTCTTT.

The CDR3 coding sequence is TGCGCCAGCAGCTTGGCGCCAGGGGGAGGAGGGACTGAAGCTTTCTTT. It is translated as CASSLAPGGGGTEAFF. The genes are TRBV5-1 and TRBJ1-1; 7 bases fit TRBD1. The J segment lost 5 bases and the V segment lost 0 bases, leaving 10 bases of the junction unmatched. CDR3 size: 16 residues. Germline CDR1 SGHRS, CDR2 YFSETQ.

V is TRBV6-5 and J is TRBJ1-6; D is uncertain. The CDR3 has 15 amino acids. Trimming left V 10 bases short and J 4 bases short, with 17 bases between. Germline CDR1 reads MNHEY; CDR2 reads SVGAGI. This chain's CDR3 is CATYPERPYNSPLHF. CDR3 nucleotide sequence: TGTGCCACCTACCCGGAGCGTCCGTATAATTCACCCCTCCACTTT.